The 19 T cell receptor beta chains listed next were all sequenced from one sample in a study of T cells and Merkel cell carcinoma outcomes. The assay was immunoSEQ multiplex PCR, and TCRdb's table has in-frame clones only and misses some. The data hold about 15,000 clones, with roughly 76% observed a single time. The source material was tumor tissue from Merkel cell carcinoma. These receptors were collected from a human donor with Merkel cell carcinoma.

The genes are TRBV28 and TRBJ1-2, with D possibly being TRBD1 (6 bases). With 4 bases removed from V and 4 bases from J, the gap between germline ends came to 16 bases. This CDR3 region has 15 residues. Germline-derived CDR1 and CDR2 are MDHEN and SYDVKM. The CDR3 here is CASSSQGGRRYGYTF. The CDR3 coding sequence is TGTGCCAGCAGTTCACAGGGAGGGCGTCGCTATGGCTACACCTTC.

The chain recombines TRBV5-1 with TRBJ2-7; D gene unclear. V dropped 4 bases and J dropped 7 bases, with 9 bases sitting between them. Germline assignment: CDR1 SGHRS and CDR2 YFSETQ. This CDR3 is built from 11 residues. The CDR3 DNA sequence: TGCGCCAGCAGCGAGGACGGAGAGCAGTACTTC. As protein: CASSEDGEQYF. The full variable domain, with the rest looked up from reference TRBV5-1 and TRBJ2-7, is KAGVTQTPRYLIKTRGQQVTLSCSPISGHRSVSWYQQTPGQGLQFLFEYFSETQRNKGNFPGRFSGRQFSNSRSEMNVSTLELGDSALYLCASSEDGEQYFGPGTRLTVT.

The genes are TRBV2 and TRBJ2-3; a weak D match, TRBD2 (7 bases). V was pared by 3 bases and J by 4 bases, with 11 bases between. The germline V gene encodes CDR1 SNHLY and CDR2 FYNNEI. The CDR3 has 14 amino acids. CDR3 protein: CASSERGGADTQYF. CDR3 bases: TGTGCCAGCAGTGAGAGGGGGGGCGCAGATACGCAGTATTTT.

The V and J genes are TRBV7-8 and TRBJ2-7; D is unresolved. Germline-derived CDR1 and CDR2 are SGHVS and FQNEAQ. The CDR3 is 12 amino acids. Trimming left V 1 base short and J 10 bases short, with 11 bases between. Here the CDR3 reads CASSLDWGSQYF. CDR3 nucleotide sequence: TGTGCCAGCAGCTTAGATTGGGGAAGTCAGTACTTC. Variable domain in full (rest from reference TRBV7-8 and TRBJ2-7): GAGVSQSPRYKVAKRGQDVALRCDPISGHVSLFWYQQALGQGPEFLTYFQNEAQLDKSGLPSDRFFAERPEGSVSTLKIQRTQQEDSAVYLCASSLDWGSQYFGPGTRLTVT.

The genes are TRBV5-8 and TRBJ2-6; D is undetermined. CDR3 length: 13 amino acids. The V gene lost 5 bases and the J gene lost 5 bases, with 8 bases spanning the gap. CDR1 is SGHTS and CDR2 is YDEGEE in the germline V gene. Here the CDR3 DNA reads TGTGCCAGCAGACGGGCTAGGGCCAACGTCCTGACTTTC. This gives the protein CASRRARANVLTF.

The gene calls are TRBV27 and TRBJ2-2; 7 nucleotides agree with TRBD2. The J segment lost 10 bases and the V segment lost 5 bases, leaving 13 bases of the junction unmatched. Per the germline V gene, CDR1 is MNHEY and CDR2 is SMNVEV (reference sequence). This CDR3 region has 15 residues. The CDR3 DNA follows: TGTGCCAGCAGTCCCTGGGCTAGCGGAGACACGGAGCTGTTTTTT. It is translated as CASSPWASGDTELFF.

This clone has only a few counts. The CDR3 coding sequence is TGTGCCACCAGCAGCCATGTACGTGGCACTGAAGCTTTCTTT. Translating gives CATSSHVRGTEAFF. V is TRBV15 and J is TRBJ1-1; D unclear. With 3 bases removed from V and 4 bases from J, the gap between germline ends came to 12 bases. The CDR3 is made up of 14 amino acids. Germline values: CDR1 LNHNV, CDR2 YYDKDF (reference sequence).

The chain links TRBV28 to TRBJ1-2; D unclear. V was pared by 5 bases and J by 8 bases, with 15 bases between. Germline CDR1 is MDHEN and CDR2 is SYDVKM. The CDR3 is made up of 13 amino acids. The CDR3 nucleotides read TGTGCCAGCAGTCCGCCGTATGCTTGGGGCTACACCTTC. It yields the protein CASSPPYAWGYTF.

The CDR3 loop reads CASARRGGTYEQYF. CDR3 nucleotides: TGTGCCTCCGCGCGGCGGGGGGGGACTTACGAGCAGTACTTC. The V and J genes are TRBV30 and TRBJ2-7; 9 positions agree with TRBD2. Trimming cost V 7 bases and J 4 bases; bases outside gene matches: 11. CDR3 size: 14 residues. Per germline, CDR1 GTSNPN and CDR2 SVGIG (reference sequence).

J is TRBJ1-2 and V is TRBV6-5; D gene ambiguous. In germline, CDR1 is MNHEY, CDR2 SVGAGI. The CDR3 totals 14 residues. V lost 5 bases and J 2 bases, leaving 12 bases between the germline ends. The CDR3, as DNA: TGTGCCAGCAGTACCAGCGACACCAACTATGGCTACACCTTC. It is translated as CASSTSDTNYGYTF.

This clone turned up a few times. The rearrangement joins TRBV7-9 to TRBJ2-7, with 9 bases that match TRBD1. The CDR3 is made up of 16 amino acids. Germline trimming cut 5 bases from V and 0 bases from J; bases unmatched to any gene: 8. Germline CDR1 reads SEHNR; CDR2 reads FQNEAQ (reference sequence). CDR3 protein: CASSLLGTGSSYEQYF. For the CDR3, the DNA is TGTGCCAGCAGCCTTCTAGGGACAGGGTCCTCCTACGAGCAGTACTTC.

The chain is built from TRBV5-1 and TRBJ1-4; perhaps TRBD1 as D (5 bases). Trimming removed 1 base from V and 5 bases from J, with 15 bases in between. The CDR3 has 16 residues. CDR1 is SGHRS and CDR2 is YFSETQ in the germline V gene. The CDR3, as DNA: TGCGCCAGCAGCTTGCGGGGCCGGGCTCGAAATGAAAAACTGTTTTTT. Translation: CASSLRGRARNEKLFF.

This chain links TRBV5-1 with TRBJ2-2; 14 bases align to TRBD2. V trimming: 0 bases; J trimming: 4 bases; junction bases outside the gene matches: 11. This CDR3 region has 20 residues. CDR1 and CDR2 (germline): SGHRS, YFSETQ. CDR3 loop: CASSLAAGLAGGGGTGELFF. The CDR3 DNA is TGCGCCAGCAGCTTGGCCGCAGGACTAGCGGGAGGAGGCGGCACCGGGGAGCTGTTTTTT.

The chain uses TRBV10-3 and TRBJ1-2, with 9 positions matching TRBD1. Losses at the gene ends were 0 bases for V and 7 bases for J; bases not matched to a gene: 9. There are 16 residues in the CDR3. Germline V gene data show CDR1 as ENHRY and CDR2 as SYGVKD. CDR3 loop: CAISESFPGTGSGYTF. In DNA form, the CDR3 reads TGTGCCATCAGTGAGTCATTCCCCGGGACAGGGAGTGGCTACACCTTC.

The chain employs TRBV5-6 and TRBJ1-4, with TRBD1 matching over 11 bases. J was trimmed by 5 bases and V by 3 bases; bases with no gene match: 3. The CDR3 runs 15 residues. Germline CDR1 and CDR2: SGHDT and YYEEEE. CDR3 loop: CASSWGQGENEKLFF. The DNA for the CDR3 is TGTGCCAGCAGCTGGGGACAGGGGGAAAATGAAAAACTGTTTTTT.

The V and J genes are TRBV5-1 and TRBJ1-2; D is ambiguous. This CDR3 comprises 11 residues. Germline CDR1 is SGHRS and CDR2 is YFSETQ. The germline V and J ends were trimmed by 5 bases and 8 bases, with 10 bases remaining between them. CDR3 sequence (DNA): TGCGCCAGCAGTTCTGGCGGGGGCTACACCTTC. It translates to CASSSGGGYTF.

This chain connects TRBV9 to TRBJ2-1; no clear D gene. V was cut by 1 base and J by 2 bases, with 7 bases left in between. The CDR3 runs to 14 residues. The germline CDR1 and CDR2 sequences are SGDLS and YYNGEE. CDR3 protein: CASSVSATYNEQFF. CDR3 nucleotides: TGTGCCAGCAGCGTAAGCGCGACCTACAATGAGCAGTTCTTC.

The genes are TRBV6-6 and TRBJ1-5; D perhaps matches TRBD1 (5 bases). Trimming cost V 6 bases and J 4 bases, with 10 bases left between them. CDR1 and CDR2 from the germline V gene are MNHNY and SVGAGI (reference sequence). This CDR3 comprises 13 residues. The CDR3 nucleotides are TGTGCCAGCAGCACCGACAGAAATCAGCCCCAGCATTTT. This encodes CASSTDRNQPQHF.

Here the CDR3 DNA reads TGCGCCAGCAGAACTAGCGGGGGAAAAGAGACCCAGTACTTC. This encodes CASRTSGGKETQYF. This chain connects TRBV10-2 to TRBJ2-5; TRBD2 matches 11 bases. Germline assignment: CDR1 WSHSY and CDR2 SAAADI. The length of the CDR3 is 14 residues. Losses at the gene ends were 6 bases for V and 3 bases for J; bases not matched to a gene: 3.